A single T cell receptor beta chain is shown here with its context. Method: immunoSEQ multiplex PCR; TCRdb's copy keeps in-frame clones and lacks some. The table lists fewer than 400,000 clones, about 83% of them singletons. This sample was included in a study of blood T cell repertoires in COVID-19. The TCR originated in a woman in her 50s who had recovered from COVID-19. The sequenced material came from PBMCs or T cells enriched from blood (not recorded which).

This CDR3 is CASSWTGRSSYEQYF. DNA for the CDR3: TGTGCCAGCAGCTGGACAGGGAGGAGCTCCTACGAGCAGTACTTC. The chain has TRBV28 and TRBJ2-7; 8 bases align to TRBD1. V was clipped by 6 bases and J by 0 bases; unmatched bases: 7. Germline assignment: CDR1 MDHEN and CDR2 SYDVKM. The CDR3 runs 15 residues.